The clone carrying this T cell receptor beta chain appeared once. What it recognizes is unknown. Only in-frame clones appear in the TCRdb table, and some are missing; sequencing was by immunoSEQ multiplex PCR. Of more than 85,000 clones in the sample, roughly 92% are singletons; the top ten hold approximately 2.7%. The V end was cut by 5 bases, the J end by 1 base, with 20 bases between. From germline, CDR1 is SGHAT and CDR2 FQNNGV. CDR3 size: 17 residues. This entry belongs to a study of T cell responses to AZD1222 COVID-19 vaccine. Second-dose intervals near 4 or 12 weeks were combined. Points from the study as a whole: Unmutated variant regions are reportedly the target of nearly half of TCRs that are spike-specific. The donor group comprised mostly white British people and more females; the analysis possibly underestimated clonal diversity. Dominant CD4 TCR responses targeted spike regions 160-218 and 743-854.

The sequence came from an adult who received the AZD1222 COVID-19 vaccine. This sequence joins TRBV11-2 and TRBJ1-2; tentative D call: TRBD1 (6 bases). Specimen: peripheral blood, collected 28 days after the second AZD1222 dose. The CDR3 bases are TGTGCCAGCAGCCCCAGGGCGCGGACAGCCGATAACTATGGCTACACCTTC. This translates into CASSPRARTADNYGYTF. The entire variable domain, with the rest obtained from reference TRBV11-2 and TRBJ1-2, is as follows: EAGVAQSPRYKIIEKRQSVAFWCNPISGHATLYWYQQILGQGPKLLIQFQNNGVVDDSQLPKDRFSAERLKGVDSTLKIQPAKLEDSAVYLCASSPRARTADNYGYTFGSGTRLTVV.